The sequence of this T cell receptor (beta chain) was determined in a study of T cell changes during pregnancy in multiple sclerosis. V was pared by 4 bases and J by 6 bases, with 16 bases of the junction left unmatched. The CDR3 length is 18 residues. Germline assignment: CDR1 MNHEY and CDR2 SMNVEV (reference sequence). Profiling relied on immunoSEQ multiplex PCR, and the TCRdb table lists in-frame clones only, not all of them. Among tens of thousands of clones listed, around 87% were seen once. The rearrangement joins TRBV27 to TRBJ2-3, with 10 nucleotides matching TRBD2. Sequenced material: peripheral blood from another person, used as feeder cells. The sequence was obtained from a human donor whose cells served as feeder cells for cultures in a pregnancy study. The CDR3: CASSSPGTSGGGRDTQYF. The DNA of the CDR3 is TGTGCCAGCAGTTCTCCGGGTACCAGCGGGGGGGGTCGGGATACGCAGTATTTT.